This T cell receptor (beta chain) was found in a study of OX40 agonist ivuxolimab in advanced cancers. Study context: The drug used for patients, ivuxolimab, was an agonistic anti-OX40 (CD134) antibody. All patients had ivuxolimab intravenously every 2 weeks at 0.01 to 10 mg/kg.

Study conclusions and caveats: At doses 0.1 to 3.0 mg/kg, CD4+ and CD8+ clones expanded.

V was pared by 4 bases and J by 1 base, with 7 bases of the junction left unmatched. The germline gives CDR1 SGHRS, CDR2 YFSETQ. The CDR3 loop spans 16 amino acids. Comment on this clone: As yet, its antigen is unknown.

Sequenced by immunoSEQ multiplex PCR; TCRdb stores in-frame clones only, minus some. The table records 90,000 to 95,000 clones, more than 75% of them present only once. V usage is TRBV5-1 and J usage is TRBJ2-1, with TRBD2 matching over 8 bases. The sequenced sample was CD4+ or CD8+ T cells sorted from blood, obtained in a trial of the OX40 agonist ivuxolimab. The receptor comes from an adult with an advanced solid tumor such as melanoma, head and neck, liver or kidney cancer. The CDR3, as DNA: TGCGCCAGCAGCCCCCAAGCGGGAGAGTCCTACAATGAGCAGTTCTTC. Amino acids: CASSPQAGESYNEQFF. Supplemented by reference TRBV5-1 and TRBJ2-1, the full variable domain reads KAGVTQTPRYLIKTRGQQVTLSCSPISGHRSVSWYQQTPGQGLQFLFEYFSETQRNKGNFPGRFSGRQFSNSRSEMNVSTLELGDSALYLCASSPQAGESYNEQFFGPGTRLTVL.